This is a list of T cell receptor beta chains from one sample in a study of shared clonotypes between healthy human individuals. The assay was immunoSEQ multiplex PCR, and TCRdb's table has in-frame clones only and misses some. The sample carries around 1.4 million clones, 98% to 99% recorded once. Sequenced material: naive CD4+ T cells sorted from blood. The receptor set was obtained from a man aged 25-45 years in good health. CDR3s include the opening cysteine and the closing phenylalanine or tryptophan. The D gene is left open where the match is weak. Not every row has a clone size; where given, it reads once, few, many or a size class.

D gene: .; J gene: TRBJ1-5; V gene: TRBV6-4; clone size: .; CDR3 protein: CASSDGRFRQPQHF; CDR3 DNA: TGTGCCAGCAGTGACGGCCGGTTTCGTCAGCCCCAGCATTTT
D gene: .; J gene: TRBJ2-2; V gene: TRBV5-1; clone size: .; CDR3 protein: CASSFVSGELFF; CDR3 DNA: TGCGCCAGCAGCTTTGTTTCAGGGGAGCTGTTTTTT
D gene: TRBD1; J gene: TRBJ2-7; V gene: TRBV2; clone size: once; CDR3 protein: CATLQGTDSYEQYF; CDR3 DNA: TGTGCCACCCTCCAAGGGACAGACTCCTACGAGCAGTACTTC
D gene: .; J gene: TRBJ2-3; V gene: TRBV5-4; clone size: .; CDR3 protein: CATRGMFSTDTQYF; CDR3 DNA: TGTGCCACTAGGGGGATGTTTAGCACAGATACGCAGTATTTT
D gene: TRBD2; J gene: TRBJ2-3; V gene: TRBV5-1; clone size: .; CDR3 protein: CASSFGTSGTGAFVDTQYF; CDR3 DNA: TGCGCCAGCAGCTTCGGGACTAGCGGGACAGGGGCCTTTGTGGATACGCAGTATTTT
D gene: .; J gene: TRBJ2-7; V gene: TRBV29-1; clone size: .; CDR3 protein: CSVQNQGVGKQYF; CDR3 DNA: TGCAGCGTCCAGAACCAGGGCGTAGGAAAGCAGTACTTC
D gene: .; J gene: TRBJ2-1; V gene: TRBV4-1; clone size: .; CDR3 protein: CASSQVWPANEQFF; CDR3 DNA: TGCGCCAGCAGCCAAGTTTGGCCGGCCAATGAGCAGTTCTTC
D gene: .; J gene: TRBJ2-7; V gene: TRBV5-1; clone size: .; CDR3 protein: CASSLRGQGSGEQYF; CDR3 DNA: TGCGCCAGCAGCCTGAGAGGGCAGGGTTCGGGCGAGCAGTACTTC
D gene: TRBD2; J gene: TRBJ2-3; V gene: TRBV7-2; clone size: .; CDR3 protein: CASSFSGRPDTQYF; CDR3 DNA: TGTGCCAGCAGCTTTAGCGGGAGACCAGATACGCAGTATTTT
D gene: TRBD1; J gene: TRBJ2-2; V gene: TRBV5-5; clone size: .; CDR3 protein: CASKGQGLAGELFF; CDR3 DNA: TGTGCCAGCAAGGGACAGGGGTTGGCCGGGGAGCTGTTTTTT
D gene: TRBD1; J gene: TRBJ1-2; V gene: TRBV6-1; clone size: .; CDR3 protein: CASSEEWTGDIYGYTF; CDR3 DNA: TGTGCCAGCAGTGAAGAATGGACAGGGGACATCTATGGCTACACCTTC
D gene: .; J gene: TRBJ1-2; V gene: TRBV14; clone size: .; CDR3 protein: CASSQDSIYYGYTF; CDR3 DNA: TGTGCCAGCAGCCAAGATTCCATATACTATGGCTACACCTTC
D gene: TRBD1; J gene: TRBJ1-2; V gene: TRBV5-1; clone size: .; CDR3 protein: CASSPTGTGFFGNYGYTF; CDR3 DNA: TGCGCCAGCAGCCCGACCGGGACAGGGTTTTTTGGGAACTATGGCTACACCTTC
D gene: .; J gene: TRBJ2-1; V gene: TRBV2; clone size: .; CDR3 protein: CASMNRQGDNEQFF; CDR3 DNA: TGTGCCAGCATGAACCGGCAGGGAGACAATGAGCAGTTCTTC
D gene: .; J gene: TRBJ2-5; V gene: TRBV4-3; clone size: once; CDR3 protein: CASSQDPQGQETQYF; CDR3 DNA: TGCGCCAGCAGCCAAGATCCGCAGGGCCAAGAGACCCAGTACTTC
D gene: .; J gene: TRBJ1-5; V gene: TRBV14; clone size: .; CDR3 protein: CASSQGPDQPQHF; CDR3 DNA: TGTGCCAGCAGCCAGGGTCCGGATCAGCCCCAGCATTTT
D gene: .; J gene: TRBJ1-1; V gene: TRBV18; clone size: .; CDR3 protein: CASSWDTDTEAFF; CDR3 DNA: TGTGCCAGCTCCTGGGACACCGACACTGAAGCTTTCTTT
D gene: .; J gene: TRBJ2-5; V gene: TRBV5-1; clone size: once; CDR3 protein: CASSLGVGETQYF; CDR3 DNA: TGCGCCAGCAGCTTGGGGGTTGGGGAGACCCAGTACTTC
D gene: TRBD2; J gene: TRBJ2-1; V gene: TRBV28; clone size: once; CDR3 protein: CASGLRRSGSGGLEQFF; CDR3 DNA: TGTGCCAGCGGATTACGACGTAGCGGGAGTGGAGGGCTTGAGCAGTTCTTC
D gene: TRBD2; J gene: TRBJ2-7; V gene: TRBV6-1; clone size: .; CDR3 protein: CASSEGLASTYEQYF; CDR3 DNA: TGTGCCAGCAGTGAAGGACTAGCGAGCACCTACGAGCAGTACTTC
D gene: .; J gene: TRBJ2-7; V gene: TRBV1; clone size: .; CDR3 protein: CTSSHHRGLGPEQYF; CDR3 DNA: TGCACCAGCAGCCACCATAGGGGACTAGGACCCGAGCAGTACTTC
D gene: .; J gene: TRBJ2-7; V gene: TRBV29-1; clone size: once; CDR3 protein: CSGGGLGNYEQYF; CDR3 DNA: TGCAGCGGGGGTGGACTGGGGAACTACGAGCAGTACTTC
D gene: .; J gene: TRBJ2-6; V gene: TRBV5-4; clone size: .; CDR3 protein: CASSLEAGANVLTF; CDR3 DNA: TGTGCCAGCAGCTTGGAAGCTGGGGCCAACGTCCTGACTTTC
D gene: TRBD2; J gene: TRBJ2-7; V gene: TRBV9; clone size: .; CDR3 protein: CASSVRGGLAGSGHYEQYF; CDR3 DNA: TGTGCCAGCAGCGTAAGAGGAGGACTAGCGGGATCGGGGCACTACGAGCAGTACTTC
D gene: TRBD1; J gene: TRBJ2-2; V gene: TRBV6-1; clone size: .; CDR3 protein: CASRTGGARAGELFF; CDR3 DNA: TGTGCCAGCCGGACAGGGGGCGCGAGGGCCGGGGAGCTGTTTTTT
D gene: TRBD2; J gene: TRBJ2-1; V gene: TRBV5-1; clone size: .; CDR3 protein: CASSLYPLGWREALDNEQFF; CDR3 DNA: TGCGCCAGCAGCCTCTACCCCCTAGGTTGGCGGGAGGCTCTAGACAATGAGCAGTTCTTC
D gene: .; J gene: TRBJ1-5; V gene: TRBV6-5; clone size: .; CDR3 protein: CASTPRGSSQPQHF; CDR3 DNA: TGTGCCAGCACCCCGCGGGGGAGCTCTCAGCCCCAGCATTTT
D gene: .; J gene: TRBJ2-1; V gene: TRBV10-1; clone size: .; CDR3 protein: CASSESGGSYNEQFF; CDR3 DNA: TGCGCCAGCAGTGAGTCGGGTGGTTCCTACAATGAGCAGTTCTTC
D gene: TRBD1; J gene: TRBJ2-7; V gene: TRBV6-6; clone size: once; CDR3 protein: CASSYTGQGEWQYF; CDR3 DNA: TGTGCCAGCAGTTACACGGGACAGGGGGAATGGCAGTACTTC
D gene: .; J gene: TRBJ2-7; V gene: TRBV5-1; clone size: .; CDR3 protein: CASSVLGQANYEQYF; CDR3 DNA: TGCGCCAGCAGCGTATTAGGGCAGGCCAACTACGAGCAGTACTTC
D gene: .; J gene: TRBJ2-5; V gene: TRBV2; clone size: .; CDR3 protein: CASSERGAETQYF; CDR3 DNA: TGTGCCAGCAGTGAAAGGGGGGCGGAGACCCAGTACTTC
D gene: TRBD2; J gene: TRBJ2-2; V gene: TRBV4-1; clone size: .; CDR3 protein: CASSQNLAGGPNGELFF; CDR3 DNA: TGCGCCAGCAGCCAGAATCTAGCGGGAGGGCCGAACGGGGAGCTGTTTTTT
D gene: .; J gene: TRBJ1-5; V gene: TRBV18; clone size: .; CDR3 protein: CASSPSGPEGQPQHF; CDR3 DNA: TGTGCCAGCTCACCCTCGGGTCCGGAGGGTCAGCCCCAGCATTTT
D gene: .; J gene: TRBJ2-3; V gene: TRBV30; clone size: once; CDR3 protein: CAWSHRAARTDTQYF; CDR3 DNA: TGTGCCTGGAGTCACAGGGCCGCGCGCACAGATACGCAGTATTTT
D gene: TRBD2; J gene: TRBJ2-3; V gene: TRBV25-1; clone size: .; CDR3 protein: CASGMGRGYPDTQYF; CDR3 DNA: TGTGCCAGCGGCATGGGGAGGGGCTACCCAGATACGCAGTATTTT
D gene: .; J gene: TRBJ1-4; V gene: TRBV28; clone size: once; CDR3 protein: CASSLQTPGGEKLFF; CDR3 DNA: TGTGCCAGCAGCCTCCAAACCCCGGGGGGAGAAAAACTGTTTTTT
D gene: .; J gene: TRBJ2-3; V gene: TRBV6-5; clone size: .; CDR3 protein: CASSQSRDTQYF; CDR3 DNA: TGTGCCAGCAGCCAATCTAGGGATACGCAGTATTTT
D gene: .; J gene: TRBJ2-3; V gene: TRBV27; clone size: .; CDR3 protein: CASSASPLAGFTDTQYF; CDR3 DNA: TGTGCCAGCAGTGCTTCTCCCCTGGCGGGATTCACAGATACGCAGTATTTT
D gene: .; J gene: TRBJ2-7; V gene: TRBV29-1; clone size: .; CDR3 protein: CSGWSNSYEQYF; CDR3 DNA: TGCAGCGGTTGGTCGAACTCCTACGAGCAGTACTTC
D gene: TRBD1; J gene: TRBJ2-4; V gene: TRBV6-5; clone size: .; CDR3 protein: CASSRDRVNIQYF; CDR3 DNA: TGTGCCAGCAGCCGGGACAGAGTAAACATTCAGTACTTC
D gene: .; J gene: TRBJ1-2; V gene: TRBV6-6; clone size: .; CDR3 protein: CASRSLDGYTF; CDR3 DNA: TGTGCCAGCCGATCTCTTGATGGCTACACCTTC
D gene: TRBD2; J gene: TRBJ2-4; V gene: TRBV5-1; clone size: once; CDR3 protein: CASSLALAGAGVQYF; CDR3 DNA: TGCGCCAGCAGCTTGGCACTAGCGGGTGCCGGGGTTCAGTACTTC
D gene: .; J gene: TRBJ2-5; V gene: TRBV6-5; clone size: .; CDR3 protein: CASSTGWRETQYF; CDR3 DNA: TGTGCCAGCAGTACAGGGTGGAGAGAGACCCAGTACTTC
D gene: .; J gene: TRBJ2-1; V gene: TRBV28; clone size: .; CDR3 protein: CASTSGSSYNEQFF; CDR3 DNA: TGTGCCAGCACCTCGGGGAGCTCCTACAATGAGCAGTTCTTC
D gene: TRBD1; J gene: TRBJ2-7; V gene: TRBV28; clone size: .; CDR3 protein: CASRTSGTGSYEQYF; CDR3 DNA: TGTGCCAGCAGGACGTCCGGGACAGGATCCTACGAGCAGTACTTC